This T cell receptor (beta chain) was sequenced during a study of technical replicates of blood from several donors. Losses at the gene ends were 2 bases for V and 5 bases for J; bases not matched to a gene: 6. The germline V gene encodes CDR1 LNHNV and CDR2 YYDKDF (reference sequence). The CDR3 consists of 14 residues. Here immunoSEQ multiplex PCR was the method, and the copy in TCRdb shows in-frame clones only, minus some. The table lists about 60,000 clones, 70% to 90% of them singletons. This receptor was obtained from a human donor in good health. Some clones in this sample may be carry-over from other donors' samples. The chain employs TRBV15 and TRBJ2-7; 7 nucleotides align to TRBD1. The sample taken for sequencing was PBMCs. This chain's CDR3 is CATSRRQGRDEQYF. In nucleotides, the CDR3 is TGTGCCACCAGCAGACGACAGGGACGTGACGAGCAGTACTTC.